The T cell receptor beta chain described here comes from a study of blood T cells in healthy people across ages. Per germline, CDR1 SNHLY and CDR2 FYNNEI. This CDR3 is built from 15 residues. Trimming at V came to 4 bases and at J to 7 bases, leaving 9 bases not matched to a gene. A sample-barcoded 5' primer and a J-beta primer mix were used in a second PCR of about 7 to 12 cycles. Via MiXCR, TCRdb re-called the 5' RACE reads, giving one row per CDR3 protein. The repertoire holds about 1,500,000 distinct CDR3 sequences, with about 28% as singletons. In this sample, this clonotype turned up once. A read error may explain this, as a much larger clone is one base away. The study drew donors from healthy Caucasian individuals in Russia aged roughly 6 to 95.

This sequence originates from a woman younger than 45 in good health. Sequenced input: blood. The chain combines TRBV2 with TRBJ1-2; 10 positions match TRBD1. CDR3: CASSGETGGSSGYTF. CDR3 bases: TGTGCCAGCAGTGGAGAGACAGGGGGCAGTTCTGGCTACACCTTC. Drawing the rest from reference TRBV2 and TRBJ1-2, the complete variable domain is EPEVTQTPSHQVTQMGQEVILRCVPISNHLYFYWYRQILGQKVEFLVSFYNNEISEKSEIFDDQFSVERPDGSNFTLKIRSTKLEDSAMYFCASSGETGGSSGYTFGSGTRLTVV.